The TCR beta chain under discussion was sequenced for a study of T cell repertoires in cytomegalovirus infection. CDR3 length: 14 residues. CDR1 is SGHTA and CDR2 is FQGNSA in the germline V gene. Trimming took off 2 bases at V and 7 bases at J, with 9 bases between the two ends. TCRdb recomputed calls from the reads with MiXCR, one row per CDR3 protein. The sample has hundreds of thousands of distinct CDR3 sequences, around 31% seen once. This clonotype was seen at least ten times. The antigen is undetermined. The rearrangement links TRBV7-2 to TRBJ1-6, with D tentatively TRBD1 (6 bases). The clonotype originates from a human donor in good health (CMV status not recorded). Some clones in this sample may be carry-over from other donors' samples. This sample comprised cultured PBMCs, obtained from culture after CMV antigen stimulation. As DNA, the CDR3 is TGTGCCAGCAGCTTAATTCAGGGGAATTCACCCCTCCACTTT. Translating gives CASSLIQGNSPLHF.